The 14 T cell receptor beta chains below all came from one sample that was sequenced in a study of cytotoxic CD8 clonotypes in ibrutinib-treated CLL. The table came from immunoSEQ multiplex PCR; TCRdb's copy has only in-frame clones and leaves some out. The sample carries roughly 220,000 clones, roughly 73% recorded once. Source: PBMCs, taken after 12 months of ibrutinib treatment. The source is a human donor with chronic lymphocytic leukemia.

The V and J genes are TRBV6-5 and TRBJ1-2; TRBD1 matches 8 bases. This CDR3 comprises 13 residues. CDR1 and CDR2 (germline): MNHEY, SVGAGI. V lost 5 bases and J lost 8; bases outside the gene matches: 7. CDR3 in DNA: TGTGCCAGCAGTGATACAGGGGGAGTAGGCTACACCTTC. Translated, it gives CASSDTGGVGYTF.

This clone has more than one count but fewer than ten. This chain joins TRBV6-5 and TRBJ1-6; no clear D. This CDR3 spans 13 amino acids. The germline V gene encodes CDR1 MNHEY and CDR2 SVGAGI. V lost 1 base and J 10 bases, leaving 8 bases between the germline ends. CDR3 sequence: CASSYFSDSPLHF. The CDR3 region has the DNA TGTGCCAGCAGTTACTTCAGCGACTCACCCCTCCACTTT.

CDR3 DNA: TGTGCCAGCAGTTTCCTCGGGACAAACTCTGGAAACACCATATATTTT. Encoded protein: CASSFLGTNSGNTIYF. The V and J genes are TRBV28 and TRBJ1-3, with TRBD1 as a possible D gene (6 bases). Germline V gene data show CDR1 as MDHEN and CDR2 as SYDVKM. V shed 3 bases and J shed 0 bases, with 12 bases lying between them. This CDR3 spans 16 amino acids.

The chain links TRBV29-1 to TRBJ1-1, with D perhaps matching TRBD1 (5 bases). The CDR3 loop spans 14 amino acids. The ends were cut back, 4 bases at V and 3 bases at J, with 15 bases in the middle. Looked up from germline, CDR1 is SQVTM and CDR2 is ANQGSEA. CDR3 sequence: CSVVGRGMDTEAFF. The CDR3 DNA is TGCAGCGTTGTGGGGCGGGGGATGGACACTGAAGCTTTCTTT.

This clone turned up a few times. An end of the junction does not agree with germline; a read error may underlie this. V and J are TRBV7-7 and TRBJ1-1, with D possibly TRBD1 on 6 matching bases. Germline lookup yields CDR1 SSHAT and CDR2 FNYEAQ (reference sequence). The CDR3 contains 13 residues. For the CDR3, the DNA is TGTGCTAGCAGCCTGACAGGGAACACTGAAGCTTTCTTT. Translating it yields CASSLTGNTEAFF.

The rearrangement uses TRBV19 and TRBJ2-4, with D perhaps given as TRBD1 or TRBD2 (5 bases each). Trimming took off 10 bases at V and 4 bases at J, with 17 bases between the two ends. The germline V gene has CDR1 LNHDA and CDR2 SQIVND (reference sequence). The CDR3 length is 14 residues. The CDR3 is CATSIGAAKNIQYF. DNA for the CDR3: TGTGCCACCTCCATCGGGGCCGCTAAAAACATTCAGTACTTC.

This chain joins TRBV6-6 and TRBJ1-1, with D unresolved. The CDR3 spans 12 residues. V gave up 0 bases and J gave up 9 bases, with 8 bases separating them. CDR1 MNHNY and CDR2 SVGAGI come from the germline V gene (reference sequence). The CDR3 is CASSYSGNQAFF. Written as DNA, the CDR3 is TGTGCCAGCAGTTACTCGGGGAACCAAGCTTTCTTT.

V gene TRBV2 combines with J gene TRBJ2-1, with 9 bases lining up with TRBD2. V trimming: 6 bases; J trimming: 8 bases; junction bases outside the gene matches: 14. CDR1 and CDR2 from the germline V gene are SNHLY and FYNNEI. The length of the CDR3 is 16 residues. This CDR3 is CASSLQREATFYEQFF. In nucleotides, the CDR3 is TGTGCCAGCAGCCTCCAGCGGGAGGCAACTTTTTATGAGCAGTTCTTC.

The genes are TRBV2 and TRBJ1-1; D is ambiguous. The germline V gene encodes CDR1 SNHLY and CDR2 FYNNEI. The CDR3 spans 11 residues. V lost 7 bases, J lost 4 bases, and 7 bases lay in between. The CDR3 protein is CASKGSTEAFF. CDR3 sequence (DNA): TGTGCCAGCAAGGGTAGCACTGAAGCTTTCTTT.

The genes are TRBV7-9 and TRBJ1-4, with D possibly matching TRBD1 (5 bases). This CDR3 spans 15 amino acids. Trimming pared 2 bases from V and 6 bases from J, leaving 13 bases between. Germline assignment: CDR1 SEHNR and CDR2 FQNEAQ (reference sequence). CDR3 sequence (DNA): TGTGCCAGCAGCTTATATGGGGGTCAAGATGAAAAACTGTTTTTT. Translating it yields CASSLYGGQDEKLFF.

This clone came up a few times. The chain has TRBV5-1 and TRBJ1-3; D not resolved. The CDR3 runs to 15 residues. Germline V CDR1 and CDR2: SGHRS, YFSETQ. V was cut by 1 base and J by 4 bases, with 12 bases left in between. CDR3 loop: CASSLLEGPGNTIYF. The CDR3 DNA reads TGCGCCAGCAGCTTGCTAGAAGGGCCAGGAAACACCATATATTTT.

This chain links TRBV5-8 with TRBJ1-1, with D uncertain. The CDR3 spans 15 residues. V shed 0 bases and J shed 3 bases, with 12 bases lying between them. The germline CDR1 and CDR2 sequences are SGHTS and YDEGEE. The CDR3 is CASSLGGRMDTEAFF. The CDR3 nucleotides are TGTGCCAGCAGCTTGGGTGGGCGTATGGACACTGAAGCTTTCTTT.

V and J are TRBV28 and TRBJ2-1; a weak D match, TRBD1 (5 bases). V was shortened by 2 bases and J by 9 bases, with 17 bases between the two germline ends. CDR1 MDHEN and CDR2 SYDVKM come from the germline V gene. This CDR3 has 15 amino acids. The CDR3 DNA sequence: TGTGCCAGCAGTTTAACAGGTTTGGGCAGGCCTGAGCAGTTCTTC. This sequence encodes CASSLTGLGRPEQFF.

Only a few counts were recorded for this clone. In nucleotides, the CDR3 is TGTGCCAGCTCACCGGGACAGGGGTACTACGAGCAGTACTTC. Protein: CASSPGQGYYEQYF. This sequence joins TRBV18 and TRBJ2-7; 10 nucleotides align to TRBD1. CDR3 size: 14 residues. The germline V gene has CDR1 KGHSH and CDR2 LQKENI. V trimming: 3 bases; J trimming: 3 bases; junction bases outside the gene matches: 2.